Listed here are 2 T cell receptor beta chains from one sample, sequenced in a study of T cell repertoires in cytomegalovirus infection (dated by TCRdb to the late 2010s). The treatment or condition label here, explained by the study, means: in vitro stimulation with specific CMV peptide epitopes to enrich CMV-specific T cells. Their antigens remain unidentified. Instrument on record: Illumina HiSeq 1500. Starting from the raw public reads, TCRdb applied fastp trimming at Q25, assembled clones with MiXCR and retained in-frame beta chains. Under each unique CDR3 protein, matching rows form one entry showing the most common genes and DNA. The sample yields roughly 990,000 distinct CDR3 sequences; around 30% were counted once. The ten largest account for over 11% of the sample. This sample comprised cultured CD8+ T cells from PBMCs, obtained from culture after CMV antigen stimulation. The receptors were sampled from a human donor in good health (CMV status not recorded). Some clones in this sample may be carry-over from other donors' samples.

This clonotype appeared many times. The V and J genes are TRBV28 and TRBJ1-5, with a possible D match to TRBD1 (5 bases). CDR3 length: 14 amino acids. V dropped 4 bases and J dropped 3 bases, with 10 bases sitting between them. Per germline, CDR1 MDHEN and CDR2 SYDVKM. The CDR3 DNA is TGTGCCAGCAGTTATCCTGGGGCCAATCAGCCCCAGCATTTT. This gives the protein CASSYPGANQPQHF.

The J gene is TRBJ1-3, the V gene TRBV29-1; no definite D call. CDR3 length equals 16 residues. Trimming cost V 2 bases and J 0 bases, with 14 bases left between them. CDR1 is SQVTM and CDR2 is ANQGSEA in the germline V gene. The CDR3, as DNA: TGCAGCGTTGAAAGGTGGACTATAAGCTCTGGAAACACCATATATTTT. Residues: CSVERWTISSGNTIYF.